This T cell receptor (beta chain) was identified in a study of post-analysis software for immune sequencing data. Regarding the study as a whole: TRBV5-6, TRBV5-1 and TRBV20-1 belonged to a set of a few TRBV segments that were more frequent in patients than controls.

The V and J ends lost 6 bases and 6 bases, in that order; junction bases with no gene match: 8. The CDR3 is made up of 15 amino acids. The library was made from cDNA and included unique molecular identifiers. Input of roughly 0.95 to 10 million T cells yielded a few hundred thousand cDNA molecules. TCRdb independently ran MiXCR on the PCR reads; one entry per CDR3 protein. The sample contains just over 250,000 distinct CDR3 sequences, 35% to 45% of which appear only once. This clonotype has at least ten counts. Its antigen is as yet unknown. The rearrangement uses TRBV12-3 or TRBV12-4 and TRBJ2-1; the match to TRBD2 covers 10 bases. Source material: blood. This sequence was found in a girl between 5 and 17 years old with multiple sclerosis. CDR3 region: CASSSTSGDTNEQFF. CDR3 coding DNA: TGTGCCAGCAGCTCTACTAGCGGGGATACCAATGAGCAGTTCTTC.